These 30 T cell receptor beta chains were sequenced from one sample in a study of cytomegalovirus exposure and HLA in healthy donors. PCR employed 60 Vbeta and 13 Jbeta primers. The assay was immunoSEQ multiplex PCR, and TCRdb's table has in-frame clones only and misses some. This sample has some 75,000 clones, with around 76% found just once. The sequenced material came from PBMCs. These receptors were taken from a man aged 18 to 30 in good health and CMV-seropositive.

The table lists this clone with a few counts. It is likely a read error, because the conserved phenylalanine at the end of the CDR3 is missing. The chain carries TRBV28 and TRBJ1-2, with TRBD1 matching over 9 bases. CDR1 is MDHEN, CDR2 SYDVKM, per germline. This CDR3 is built from 15 residues. V was pared by 1 base and J by 6 bases, with 6 bases of the junction left unmatched. The CDR3 region is CASSLFPRTGDGYTL. As DNA, the CDR3 is TGTGCCAGCAGTTTATTCCCGAGGACAGGGGATGGCTACACCCTC.

The chain uses TRBV5-1 and TRBJ1-1; D is perhaps TRBD1 (5 bases). Germline V lookup: CDR1 SGHRS, CDR2 YFSETQ. The CDR3 runs to 15 residues. Trimming cost V 2 bases and J 4 bases, with 15 bases left between them. In DNA form, the CDR3 reads TGCGCCAGCAGCTTCCAGGGTAGCGGTGGCACTGAAGCTTTCTTT. Residues: CASSFQGSGGTEAFF.

This chain uses TRBV10-2 with TRBJ2-4; 10 bases align to TRBD2. Trimming cost V 3 bases and J 6 bases; bases outside gene matches: 2. Germline V gene lookup returns CDR1 WSHSY and CDR2 SAAADI. The CDR3 totals 14 residues. DNA for the CDR3: TGCGCCAGCAGTGAAATAGCGGGAGGAAACATTCAGTACTTC. Translating gives CASSEIAGGNIQYF.

The chain employs TRBV4-1 and TRBJ2-7; TRBD2 might be the D (5 bases). Deletions cut 4 bases from V and 5 bases from J, with 12 bases between. Germline V CDR1 and CDR2: MGHRA, YSYEKL. The length of the CDR3 is 13 residues. The CDR3 loop is CASSRGQVNEQYF. CDR3 bases: TGCGCCAGCAGCCGAGGGCAGGTTAACGAGCAGTACTTC.

The chain uses TRBV6-5 and TRBJ2-3; no firm D call. The germline V gene encodes CDR1 MNHEY and CDR2 SVGAGI. V lost 5 bases to trimming and J lost 4 bases, with 13 bases between them. CDR3 length: 14 residues. CDR3 DNA: TGTGCCAGCAGTCAAAGACTGCGCCCAGATACGCAGTATTTT. Translated: CASSQRLRPDTQYF.

This chain links TRBV29-1 with TRBJ1-1, with D possibly being TRBD1 (5 bases). V gave up 7 bases and J gave up 3 bases, with 18 bases separating them. Looked up from germline, CDR1 is SQVTM and CDR2 is ANQGSEA. The CDR3 sequence is 14 residues long. The CDR3 DNA follows: TGCAGCGCTCCGGGTCCGGCGGGGGACACTGAAGCTTTCTTT. Its protein product is CSAPGPAGDTEAFF.

V is TRBV4-1 and J is TRBJ2-7, with D possibly matching TRBD1 (6 bases). Trimming left V 4 bases short and J 3 bases short, with 16 bases between. CDR3 length equals 15 residues. CDR1 is MGHRA, CDR2 YSYEKL, per germline. CDR3 amino acids: CASSLGPSGDYEQYF. The DNA for the CDR3 is TGCGCCAGCAGCCTTGGACCTTCAGGGGACTACGAGCAGTACTTC.

The genes are TRBV4-1 and TRBJ1-1; 9 bases align to TRBD1. The V and J ends lost 5 bases and 0 bases, in that order; junction bases with no gene match: 13. The CDR3 has 18 amino acids. Per the germline V gene, CDR1 is MGHRA and CDR2 is YSYEKL. The chain's CDR3 is CASSSGRTGANMNTEAFF. CDR3 DNA: TGCGCCAGCAGCAGCGGTAGGACAGGGGCAAACATGAACACTGAAGCTTTCTTT.

This rearrangement joins TRBV20-1 to TRBJ2-1; no definite D call. The CDR3 is 11 amino acids. Germline-derived CDR1 and CDR2 are DFQATT and SNEGSKA (reference sequence). V was shortened by 1 base and J by 12 bases, with 10 bases between the two germline ends. The CDR3: CSARVIWAQFF. The CDR3 DNA sequence: TGCAGTGCTAGAGTTATATGGGCGCAGTTCTTC.

This clone was picked up a small number of times. In DNA form, the CDR3 reads TGTGCCATCGGACTAGCGGGAGGGTTAACCGGGGAGCTGTTTTTT. As protein: CAIGLAGGLTGELFF. This rearrangement joins TRBV10-3 to TRBJ2-2, with 15 bases matching TRBD2. V gave up 8 bases and J gave up 5 bases; unmatched junction bases: 3. CDR3 size: 15 residues. Germline V gene sequence: CDR1 ENHRY, CDR2 SYGVKD.

CDR3 loop: CASNQDRDTGNTIYF. DNA of the CDR3: TGCGCCAGCAACCAGGACAGGGATACTGGAAACACCATATATTTT. V usage is TRBV10-2 and J usage is TRBJ1-3; TRBD1 matches 8 bases. The CDR3 runs 15 residues. Trimming removed 7 bases from V and 2 bases from J; junction bases left unmatched: 7. Germline CDR1 is WSHSY and CDR2 is SAAADI.

This clone appeared a single time. The junction differs from germline at one of its ends, possibly a read error. Here the CDR3 DNA reads TGCGCCTGCCGGCGGGGGGCGAACACTGAAGCTTTCTTT. It codes for CACRRGANTEAFF. V usage is TRBV6-1 and J usage is TRBJ1-1; D may be TRBD1 (6 bases). The CDR3 loop spans 13 amino acids. CDR1 is MNHNS and CDR2 is SASEGT in the germline V gene.

J is TRBJ1-5 and V is TRBV10-3, with TRBD1 identical over 10 bases. Trimming took 10 bases from V and 7 from J; bases not matched to a gene: 7. Germline lookup yields CDR1 ENHRY and CDR2 SYGVKD. This CDR3 is 13 amino acids long. The CDR3 spells CATDRGRGQPQHF. For the CDR3, the DNA is TGTGCCACCGACAGGGGGCGGGGGCAGCCCCAGCATTTT.

The chain employs TRBV5-1 and TRBJ2-3; weak D call: TRBD2 (5 bases). Per the germline V gene, CDR1 is SGHRS and CDR2 is YFSETQ. The CDR3 sequence is 13 residues long. Between the trimmed V and J ends, which lost 2 bases and 6 bases, there was a span of 10 bases. CDR3 loop: CASSFEGWDTQYF. The CDR3 region has the DNA TGCGCCAGCAGCTTCGAGGGCTGGGATACGCAGTATTTT.

This chain connects TRBV4-1 to TRBJ1-4, with unresolved D. There are 11 residues in the CDR3. V lost 2 bases and J lost 7, with 2 bases in between. Germline values: CDR1 MGHRA, CDR2 YSYEKL. CDR3 residues: CASSQLEKLFF. CDR3 sequence (DNA): TGCGCCAGCAGCCAACTTGAAAAACTGTTTTTT.

The rearrangement links TRBV5-8 to TRBJ2-7; the D is unclear. Germline-derived CDR1 and CDR2 are SGHTS and YDEGEE. CDR3 length: 11 residues. Trimming left V 2 bases short and J 2 bases short, with 2 bases between. The CDR3 reads CASSFTYEQYF. The CDR3 DNA reads as TGTGCCAGCAGCTTTACCTACGAGCAGTACTTC. The complete variable domain, with remaining parts taken from reference TRBV5-8 and TRBJ2-7, reads EAGVTQSPTHLIKTRGQQATLRCSPISGHTSVYWYQQALGLGLQFLLWYDEGEERNRGNFPPRFSGRQFPNYSSELNVNALELEDSALYLCASSFTYEQYFGPGTRLTVT.

This chain links TRBV7-6 with TRBJ1-4; possible D gene TRBD1, 5 bases. This CDR3 comprises 16 residues. Trimming took 0 bases from V and 5 from J, leaving 13 bases between them. From germline, CDR1 is SGHVS and CDR2 FNYEAQ. The CDR3 protein is CASSLAREGLNEKLFF. The DNA of the CDR3 is TGTGCCAGCAGCTTAGCGCGGGAGGGGTTGAATGAAAAACTGTTTTTT.

This clone was detected only once. The rearrangement uses TRBV15 and TRBJ1-1; no definite D call. Germline V gene data show CDR1 as LNHNV and CDR2 as YYDKDF (reference sequence). Trimming left V 7 bases short and J 0 bases short, with 12 bases between. The CDR3 is 14 residues long. CDR3: CATKAGGMNTEAFF. CDR3 DNA: TGTGCCACCAAAGCGGGAGGTATGAACACTGAAGCTTTCTTT.

The rearrangement uses TRBV11-1 and TRBJ2-5, with D unclear. Germline V gene lookup returns CDR1 SGHAT and CDR2 FQDESV (reference sequence). The CDR3 runs to 13 residues. Trimming stripped 7 bases from V and 0 bases from J, with 9 bases between. The CDR3 is CASTVRYQETQYF. CDR3 DNA: TGTGCCAGCACCGTTCGTTACCAAGAGACCCAGTACTTC.

V usage is TRBV25-1 and J usage is TRBJ2-7, with a possible D match to TRBD1 (7 bases). Trimming left V 6 bases short and J 5 bases short, with 14 bases between. The CDR3 has 13 amino acids. Looked up from germline, CDR1 is MGHDK and CDR2 is SYGVNS. Here the CDR3 DNA reads TGTGCCAGCAGGGGAGGAGGGGGCCACGAGCAGTACTTC. Translated: CASRGGGGHEQYF.

The chain links TRBV19 to TRBJ2-3, with TRBD2 as a possible D gene (6 bases). The germline gives CDR1 LNHDA, CDR2 SQIVND (reference sequence). V was pared by 4 bases and J by 10 bases, with 18 bases between. The CDR3 totals 14 residues. The CDR3 reads CASSTTHGGTSQYF. The DNA of the CDR3 is TGTGCCAGTAGTACTACCCACGGTGGGACTTCGCAGTATTTT. The variable domain in full, with the rest retrieved from reference TRBV19 and TRBJ2-3, is DGGITQSPKYLFRKEGQNVTLSCEQNLNHDAMYWYRQDPGQGLRLIYYSQIVNDFQKGDIAEGYSVSREKKESFPLTVTSAQKNPTAFYLCASSTTHGGTSQYFGPGTRLTVL.

The V gene is TRBV27, the J gene TRBJ1-5; the D is unclear. Germline-derived CDR1 and CDR2 are MNHEY and SMNVEV (reference sequence). The V and J ends lost 5 bases and 6 bases respectively, with 11 bases between them. This CDR3 is 13 amino acids long. CDR3 bases: TGTGCCAGCAGTGCCGAGGGAATTCAGCCCCAGCATTTT. Encoded protein: CASSAEGIQPQHF.

The chain combines TRBV14 with TRBJ1-1; 8 bases match TRBD1. Unmatched junction bases numbered 5, after V lost 4 bases and J lost 1 base. The germline V gene has CDR1 SGHDN and CDR2 FVKESK. This CDR3 is 15 amino acids long. Written as DNA, the CDR3 is TGTGCCAGCAGCCGCAGGGGACAGGCGAACACTGAAGCTTTCTTT. This codes for CASSRRGQANTEAFF.

This clone was seen only a few times. The V gene is TRBV29-1, the J gene TRBJ2-3; the D gene is possibly TRBD1 (6 bases). V lost 4 bases and J 1 base, leaving 15 bases between the germline ends. Germline lookup yields CDR1 SQVTM and CDR2 ANQGSEA. CDR3 length: 15 residues. CDR3 sequence (DNA): TGCAGCGTTGTGGGGGAGACAGGCGGCACAGATACGCAGTATTTT. This encodes CSVVGETGGTDTQYF.

This clone occurred a few times. This chain links TRBV4-1 with TRBJ1-4; 7 bases line up with TRBD1. After removal of 2 bases from V and 3 bases from J, the junction contained 6 bases not matched to a gene. CDR1 MGHRA and CDR2 YSYEKL come from the germline V gene. This CDR3 has 16 amino acids. This CDR3 is CASSQPYRGSNEKLFF. In DNA, the CDR3 is TGCGCCAGCAGCCAACCGTACAGGGGTTCTAATGAAAAACTGTTTTTT.

The CDR3 is CASSSLRVEQYF. The CDR3 DNA reads as TGTGCCAGCAGTTCCCTTCGAGTCGAGCAGTACTTC. V usage is TRBV6-6 and J usage is TRBJ2-7; no clear D. Per germline, CDR1 MNHNY and CDR2 SVGAGI (reference sequence). Trimming cost V 4 bases and J 6 bases, with 10 bases left between them. This CDR3 contains 12 residues.

J is TRBJ1-1 and V is TRBV27; D remains unclear. V was clipped by 6 bases and J by 1 base, with 9 bases between them. CDR3 length: 13 amino acids. Germline lookup yields CDR1 MNHEY and CDR2 SMNVEV (reference sequence). CDR3 DNA sequence: TGTGCCAGCAGGGCCACAGAGAACACTGAAGCTTTCTTT. Protein product: CASRATENTEAFF.

The rearrangement links TRBV19 to TRBJ1-1; D is ambiguous. The CDR3 length is 13 residues. Trimming stripped 6 bases from V and 0 bases from J, with 8 bases between. Germline V gene sequence: CDR1 LNHDA, CDR2 SQIVND (reference sequence). CDR3 sequence reads: CASRRQLNTEAFF. The CDR3 region has the DNA TGTGCCAGTAGGCGGCAGCTGAACACTGAAGCTTTCTTT.

This chain uses TRBV29-1 with TRBJ1-2; 8 bases agree with TRBD1. This CDR3 spans 14 amino acids. Germline V gene data show CDR1 as SQVTM and CDR2 as ANQGSEA. V lost 1 base and J lost 7; bases outside the gene matches: 8. CDR3 DNA sequence: TGCAGCGTTGAAGCCGCGAGCGGGACAGGTGGCTACACCTTC. As protein: CSVEAASGTGGYTF. The full variable domain, with the rest looked up from reference TRBV29-1 and TRBJ1-2, is SAVISQKPSRDICQRGTSLTIQCQVDSQVTMMFWYRQQPGQSLTLIATANQGSEATYESGFVIDKFPISRPNLTFSTLTVSNMSPEDSSIYLCSVEAASGTGGYTFGSGTRLTVV.

This clone is labeled as medium-sized. Other nucleotide sequences in the sample specify the same CDR3. V and J are TRBV6-5 and TRBJ2-7, with 11 bases fitting TRBD1. V gave up 4 bases and J gave up 4 bases; unmatched junction bases: 3. This CDR3 contains 14 residues. CDR1 and CDR2 from the germline V gene are MNHEY and SVGAGI. CDR3 nucleotides: TGTGCCAGCAGTTTCGGGACAGGGGGTTACGAGCAGTACTTC. Translated, it gives CASSFGTGGYEQYF.